This T cell receptor (beta chain) was found in a study of vaccination and CD4 T cells after COVID-19. Study-level background: The study enrolled six male and four female convalescents, two of whom were Hispanic. Investigators stimulated cells with overlapping spike peptides drawn from SARS-CoV-2, HCoV-NL63, HCoV-OC43 and HCoV-229E.

V was cut by 4 bases and J by 5 bases, with 9 bases left in between. Germline CDR1 and CDR2: MNHNS and SASEGT. The CDR3 totals 14 residues. Treatment specified: roughly 11-day PBMC culture with coronavirus spike peptide pools or control peptides (ViraFEST assay). General study points: Clonotypes reactive to SARS-CoV-2 had a median that went up from approximately 21 to 38, but not significantly.

In regard to this clonotype: Its antigen is unidentified.

Scientists ran DNA taken from cultured CD4+ T cells through the Oncomine TCR Beta short-read assay for sequencing. TCRdb reanalysed the PCR reads using MiXCR and keeps one entry per CDR3 protein. The top ten clones hold roughly 15% of a sample with about 17,000 distinct CDR3 sequences, less than 65% of them seen once. This TCR was sampled from a human donor who had recovered from COVID-19. Sequenced sample: CD4+ T cells from blood, cultured in vitro. This chain joins TRBV6-1 and TRBJ1-6; D unresolved. The CDR3 here is CASSAWVDNSPLHF. The DNA of the CDR3 is TGTGCCAGCAGTGCGTGGGTTGATAATTCACCCCTCCACTTT.